Below, 24 T cell receptor beta chains from the same sample are listed, as sequenced in a study of cytotoxic CD8 clonotypes in ibrutinib-treated CLL. Here immunoSEQ multiplex PCR was the method, and the copy in TCRdb shows in-frame clones only, minus some. The sample consists of approximately 210,000 clones, approximately 72% of them appearing once. The input for sequencing was PBMCs, taken after 24 months of ibrutinib treatment. The receptors shown here come from a human donor with chronic lymphocytic leukemia.

This clone was seen only once. The rearrangement joins TRBV4-2 to TRBJ2-7; the match to TRBD2 covers 7 bases. This CDR3 spans 16 amino acids. Losses at the gene ends were 0 bases for V and 4 bases for J; bases not matched to a gene: 9. From germline, CDR1 is LGHNA and CDR2 YNFKEQ. This chain's CDR3 is CASSQDEFGGSYEQYF. The DNA for the CDR3 is TGTGCCAGCAGCCAAGACGAGTTTGGCGGGAGTTACGAGCAGTACTTC.

The J gene is TRBJ2-7, the V gene TRBV7-2; TRBD2 aligns across 11 bases. Per germline, CDR1 SGHTA and CDR2 FQGNSA. This CDR3 region has 15 residues. V gave up 5 bases and J gave up 2 bases; unmatched junction bases: 5. The CDR3 loop reads CASSPIAGGTYEQYF. The CDR3 DNA follows: TGTGCCAGCAGCCCTATAGCGGGAGGGACCTACGAGCAGTACTTC.

This clone was seen just once. The chain employs TRBV29-1 and TRBJ2-7; tentative D call: TRBD2 (5 bases). Germline assignment: CDR1 SQVTM and CDR2 ANQGSEA. CDR3 length: 14 residues. V dropped 5 bases and J dropped 1 base, with 15 bases sitting between them. For the CDR3, the DNA is TGCAGCGTTTCCGAGCTTAGCGCGTCCTACGAGCAGTACTTC. Translated, it gives CSVSELSASYEQYF.

This chain joins TRBV5-1 and TRBJ2-6; no reliable D call. This CDR3 comprises 15 residues. The germline V gene has CDR1 SGHRS and CDR2 YFSETQ. The germline V and J ends were trimmed by 5 bases and 0 bases, with 9 bases remaining between them. The CDR3 nucleotides read TGCGCCAGCAGTGTCCAGGACTCTGGGGCCAACGTCCTGACTTTC. It translates to CASSVQDSGANVLTF.

Ten or more counts support this clone. The CDR3 DNA reads TGTGCCAGCAGTTTCCTCAACACCGGGGAGCTGTTTTTT. Translating gives CASSFLNTGELFF. The chain has TRBV27 and TRBJ2-2; D unresolved. Per the germline V gene, CDR1 is MNHEY and CDR2 is SMNVEV (reference sequence). The CDR3 contains 13 residues. Trimming stripped 3 bases from V and 2 bases from J, with 4 bases between.

This chain links TRBV5-1 with TRBJ1-5, with D possibly TRBD1 on 5 matching bases. Trimming took off 4 bases at V and 7 bases at J, with 12 bases between the two ends. Germline CDR1 and CDR2: SGHRS and YFSETQ. The CDR3 runs 13 residues. The CDR3 sequence: CASSPTTGQPQHF. CDR3 coding DNA: TGCGCCAGCAGCCCTACAACAGGCCAGCCCCAGCATTTT.

This chain connects TRBV28 to TRBJ2-7; D call uncertain. CDR1 is MDHEN, CDR2 SYDVKM, per germline. V dropped 7 bases and J dropped 4 bases, with 14 bases sitting between them. The CDR3 contains 13 residues. The DNA of the CDR3 is TGTGCCAGCACCCCCATCGGCGGATACGAGCAGTACTTC. Translating gives CASTPIGGYEQYF. The whole variable domain, remainder taken from reference TRBV28 and TRBJ2-7, is DVKVTQSSRYLVKRTGEKVFLECVQDMDHENMFWYRQDPGLGLRLIYFSYDVKMKEKGDIPEGYSVSREKKERFSLILESASTNQTSMYLCASTPIGGYEQYFGPGTRLTVT.

In nucleotides, the CDR3 is TGCAGCGTTGAAAGTCCAGCGGGAGGTTCCGAGACCCAGTACTTC. Translated: CSVESPAGGSETQYF. The V gene is TRBV29-1, the J gene TRBJ2-5; 9 bases fit TRBD2. Trimming at V came to 2 bases and at J to 5 bases, leaving 9 bases not matched to a gene. This CDR3 comprises 15 residues. Germline V CDR1 and CDR2: SQVTM, ANQGSEA.

This chain connects TRBV7-2 to TRBJ2-1; TRBD2 aligns across 13 bases. Germline assignment: CDR1 SGHTA and CDR2 FQGNSA. V was clipped by 5 bases and J by 9 bases; unmatched bases: 7. CDR3 length: 15 amino acids. CDR3 DNA sequence: TGTGCCAGCAGCCAAGGGACTAGCGGGACGGGTGAGCAGTTCTTC. The encoded protein is CASSQGTSGTGEQFF.

V and J are TRBV15 and TRBJ1-1; D ambiguous. Germline V lookup: CDR1 LNHNV, CDR2 YYDKDF (reference sequence). There are 15 residues in the CDR3. V was trimmed by 0 bases and J by 0 bases, leaving 8 bases between them. CDR3 nucleotides: TGTGCCACCAGCAGAGATTTGGTACTGAACACTGAAGCTTTCTTT. Translating it yields CATSRDLVLNTEAFF.

This clone has just a few counts. V usage is TRBV11-2 and J usage is TRBJ2-3, with D uncertain. The CDR3 is 12 amino acids. Germline V gene data show CDR1 as SGHAT and CDR2 as FQNNGV. Trimming took 5 bases from V and 0 from J, leaving 3 bases between them. The CDR3 protein is CASSHSTDTQYF. CDR3 DNA: TGTGCCAGCAGCCATAGCACAGATACGCAGTATTTT.

The gene calls are TRBV5-6 and TRBJ2-2, with D tentatively TRBD2 (5 bases). V gave up 3 bases and J gave up 5 bases, with 11 bases separating them. The CDR3 extends over 14 amino acids. Germline lookup yields CDR1 SGHDT and CDR2 YYEEEE. The CDR3 spells CASSSIEGTGELFF. CDR3 bases: TGTGCCAGCAGCTCTATAGAGGGTACCGGGGAGCTGTTTTTT. Using reference TRBV5-6 and TRBJ2-2 for the parts outside the CDR3, the full variable domain is DAGVTQSPTHLIKTRGQQVTLRCSPKSGHDTVSWYQQALGQGPQFIFQYYEEEERQRGNFPDRFSGHQFPNYSSELNVNALLLGDSALYLCASSSIEGTGELFFGEGSRLTVL.

The chain links TRBV20-1 to TRBJ2-7; TRBD1 might be the D (5 bases). The CDR3 has 10 residues. V was trimmed by 5 bases and J by 11 bases, leaving 13 bases between them. Looked up from germline, CDR1 is DFQATT and CDR2 is SNEGSKA (reference sequence). The CDR3 region has the DNA TGCAGTGCTGGGGCTGTTCAGGAGTACTTC. It encodes CSAGAVQEYF.

The chain has TRBV12-5 and TRBJ1-1, with 8 positions matching TRBD1. Germline CDR1 reads LGHNT; CDR2 reads FRNRAP. CDR3 size: 16 residues. Trimming cost V 1 base and J 3 bases; bases outside gene matches: 7. Here the CDR3 reads CASGLDKTGEDTEAFF. The CDR3 DNA is TGTGCTAGTGGTTTGGATAAGACAGGGGAGGACACTGAAGCTTTCTTT. Full variable domain (missing parts from reference TRBV12-5 and TRBJ1-1): DARVTQTPRHKVTEMGQEVTMRCQPILGHNTVFWYRQTMMQGLELLAYFRNRAPLDDSGMPKDRFSAEMPDATLATLKIQPSEPRDSAVYFCASGLDKTGEDTEAFFGQGTRLTVV.

The rearrangement links TRBV6-6 to TRBJ1-5; the D gene is possibly TRBD1 (5 bases). Germline values: CDR1 MNHNY, CDR2 SVGAGI (reference sequence). CDR3 length: 13 amino acids. V dropped 10 bases and J dropped 0 bases, with 10 bases sitting between them. CDR3 residues: CATTVTSNQPQHF. The CDR3 nucleotides are TGTGCCACGACAGTTACTAGCAATCAGCCCCAGCATTTT.

The chain employs TRBV2 and TRBJ1-3; D may be TRBD1 (5 bases). The CDR3 has 14 amino acids. Looked up from germline, CDR1 is SNHLY and CDR2 is FYNNEI. The ends were cut back, 7 bases at V and 0 bases at J, with 10 bases in the middle. CDR3 bases: TGTGCCAGCACCGGGGACGGCTCTGGAAACACCATATATTTT. It specifies CASTGDGSGNTIYF.

The chain carries TRBV6-1 and TRBJ2-7, with TRBD1 matching 10 bases. V gave up 6 bases and J gave up 3 bases; unmatched junction bases: 5. The CDR3 has 14 residues. Germline V gene data show CDR1 as MNHNS and CDR2 as SASEGT. The CDR3: CASRGRDRGYEQYF. CDR3 DNA sequence: TGTGCCAGCAGGGGAAGGGACAGGGGCTACGAGCAGTACTTC.

The chain is built from TRBV5-1 and TRBJ2-1; 12 positions agree with TRBD2. Germline loops: CDR1 SGHRS, CDR2 YFSETQ. The CDR3 totals 19 residues. J lost 7 bases, V lost 4 bases, and 18 bases had no gene match. The CDR3 DNA sequence: TGCGCCAGCAGCCCGGCTAGCGGGAGGGTGGCGTTTATTGGTAATGAGCAGTTCTTC. Translating it yields CASSPASGRVAFIGNEQFF.

The chain links TRBV28 to TRBJ2-7; 9 nucleotides align to TRBD1. Trimming at V came to 5 bases and at J to 3 bases, leaving 8 bases not matched to a gene. The CDR3 totals 15 residues. Germline CDR1 and CDR2: MDHEN and SYDVKM. The CDR3 nucleotides are TGTGCCAGCAGTGGACACGGGACAGGGCGCTACGAGCAGTACTTC. Translation: CASSGHGTGRYEQYF.

This sequence joins TRBV4-3 and TRBJ2-1, with 8 bases aligning to TRBD2. Trimming at V came to 6 bases and at J to 4 bases, leaving 8 bases not matched to a gene. Looked up from germline, CDR1 is LGHNA and CDR2 is YSLEER. The CDR3 extends over 15 amino acids. CDR3 amino acids: CASRGASGLYNEQFF. CDR3 sequence (DNA): TGCGCCAGCAGGGGAGCTAGCGGGTTGTACAATGAGCAGTTCTTC.

The table lists this clone with a few counts. Here the CDR3 reads CASTGQGGNEQFF. CDR3 DNA sequence: TGTGCCAGCACCGGACAGGGTGGCAATGAGCAGTTCTTC. The chain uses TRBV27 and TRBJ2-1; 8 bases map to TRBD1. CDR1 and CDR2 (germline): MNHEY, SMNVEV (reference sequence). J was trimmed by 6 bases and V by 7 bases; bases with no gene match: 5. CDR3 length: 13 amino acids.

This clone was seen only once. The chain combines TRBV30 with TRBJ2-1; a weak D match, TRBD2 (6 bases). The CDR3 has 14 amino acids. Germline-derived CDR1 and CDR2 are GTSNPN and SVGIG (reference sequence). V was shortened by 5 bases and J by 5 bases, with 16 bases between the two germline ends. CDR3 in DNA: TGTGCCTGGGAGAGGGACTGGGTGAACAATGAGCAGTTCTTC. This encodes CAWERDWVNNEQFF.

The genes are TRBV12-5 and TRBJ2-1; D gene ambiguous. The CDR3 runs to 13 residues. Trimming removed 8 bases at V and 0 bases at J, with 8 bases between. Germline-derived CDR1 and CDR2 are LGHNT and FRNRAP. In DNA, the CDR3 is TGTGCTAGTATGACGGTCTCCTACAATGAGCAGTTCTTC. It codes for CASMTVSYNEQFF.

This sequence joins TRBV5-6 and TRBJ2-7; D is unclear. The CDR3 consists of 13 residues. CDR1 is SGHDT and CDR2 is YYEEEE in the germline V gene. Trimming shortened V by 0 bases and J by 7 bases, and 11 bases separated the two germline ends. The DNA of the CDR3 is TGTGCCAGCAGCTTGGTGGGGTCTAGGGAGCAGTACTTC. Encoded protein: CASSLVGSREQYF.